The 8 T cell receptor beta chains listed next were all sequenced from one sample in a study of vaccination effects on CD4 cells after COVID-19. With the ViraFEST assay, the study expanded antigen-specific CD4+ T cells using viral peptide pools, then sequenced them. A roughly 11-day culture period preceded the isolation of CD4+ T cells. Negative nucleocapsid antibody tests before and after vaccination confirmed no previous SARS-CoV-2 infection. What these receptors recognize is not known. Clones were sequenced by immunoSEQ multiplex PCR, and TCRdb holds only the in-frame ones, with some missing. The top ten hold 11% of the sample, which has approximately 21,000 clones, about 63% seen once. Source: CD4+ T cells from PBMCs cultured with HCoV-NL63 spike peptides, taken before COVID-19 vaccination. The origin of the receptors is a human donor who received a COVID-19 vaccine.

The J gene is TRBJ2-7, the V gene TRBV4-1, with TRBD1 identical over 7 bases. Per the germline V gene, CDR1 is MGHRA and CDR2 is YSYEKL. The length of the CDR3 is 14 residues. The ends lost 3 bases at V and 0 bases at J; junction bases unmatched: 2. CDR3 DNA: TGCGCCAGCAGCCACCGGGACAGCTCCTACGAGCAGTACTTC. Amino acids: CASSHRDSSYEQYF.

In its sample, this clone was seen a few times. The CDR3 loop is CASSLGDPLSGNTIYF. In nucleotides, the CDR3 is TGCGCCAGCAGCTTGGGGGATCCCCTCTCTGGAAACACCATATATTTT. The chain combines TRBV5-1 with TRBJ1-3; D remains ambiguous. This CDR3 has 16 residues. Germline CDR1 is SGHRS and CDR2 is YFSETQ. V was pared by 0 bases and J by 0 bases, with 10 bases between.

The sample holds one count of this clone. The V and J genes are TRBV6-5 and TRBJ2-2; tentatively, D is TRBD1 (6 bases). CDR3 length equals 14 residues. With 6 bases removed from V and 1 base from J, the gap between germline ends came to 9 bases. Germline V gene data show CDR1 as MNHEY and CDR2 as SVGAGI. This CDR3 reads CASSYRENTGELFF. In DNA, the CDR3 is TGTGCCAGCAGCTACAGGGAGAACACCGGGGAGCTGTTTTTT.

The chain recombines TRBV4-1 with TRBJ2-1; 10 positions match TRBD2. The germline gives CDR1 MGHRA, CDR2 YSYEKL. J lost 6 bases, V lost 2 bases, and 10 bases had no gene match. This CDR3 comprises 17 residues. CDR3 loop: CASSQKESGRATNEQFF. In nucleotides, the CDR3 is TGCGCCAGCAGCCAAAAAGAAAGCGGGAGGGCCACCAATGAGCAGTTCTTC.

This chain connects TRBV3-1 (or the pseudogene TRBV3-2) to TRBJ2-1; 8 nucleotides match TRBD1. CDR3 length: 13 amino acids. CDR1 is LGHDT, CDR2 YNNKEL, per germline (reference sequence). V was pared by 4 bases and J by 7 bases, with 3 bases of the junction left unmatched. For the CDR3, the DNA is TGTGCCAGCAGCCGGGACAGGTTGAATGAGCAGTTCTTC. Translating it yields CASSRDRLNEQFF.

The table lists this clone with a few counts. V gene TRBV6-5 combines with J gene TRBJ1-1, with D maybe TRBD1 (5 bases). This CDR3 has 12 amino acids. CDR1 is MNHEY, CDR2 SVGAGI, per germline. Trimming cost V 7 bases and J 9 bases, with 15 bases left between them. The CDR3 DNA reads as TGTGCCAGCATGGGGGACGAGGGGCAAGCTTTCTTT. Translating it yields CASMGDEGQAFF.

This clone was seen a handful of times. The chain employs TRBV18 and TRBJ1-5; D is ambiguous. V lost 1 base and J 7 bases, leaving 8 bases between the germline ends. This CDR3 region has 13 residues. CDR1 and CDR2 from the germline V gene are KGHSH and LQKENI. As DNA, the CDR3 is TGTGCCAGCTCACCACTATTGAGCCAGCCCCAGCATTTT. Translation gives CASSPLLSQPQHF.

J is TRBJ1-2 and V is TRBV6-1; a possible D gene is TRBD1 (6 bases). This CDR3 is 15 amino acids long. V was trimmed by 1 base and J by 8 bases, leaving 17 bases between them. Germline loops: CDR1 MNHNS, CDR2 SASEGT. The CDR3 nucleotides read TGTGCCAGCAGTGAAGAGGCGGCGGGGGCGCGGGGCTACACCTTC. Protein: CASSEEAAGARGYTF.